Presented here are 28 T cell receptor beta chains from one specimen sequenced in a study of blood T cell repertoires in COVID-19. The method was immunoSEQ multiplex PCR; TCRdb's version includes in-frame clones alone and lacks a portion of them. Found here are 200,000 or so clones, roughly nine tenths of them singletons; the top ten hold over 2%. The sequenced sample was peripheral blood. The receptors stem from a woman aged 45-59 years with acute or convalescent COVID-19.

The chain is built from TRBV9 and TRBJ2-3; D perhaps matches TRBD2 (6 bases). Germline-derived CDR1 and CDR2 are SGDLS and YYNGEE. The CDR3 has 15 residues. Between the trimmed V and J ends, which lost 0 bases and 6 bases, there was a span of 14 bases. CDR3 amino acids: CASSVESGEEDTQYF. In DNA form, the CDR3 reads TGTGCCAGCAGCGTAGAGTCTGGGGAGGAGGATACGCAGTATTTT.

The genes are TRBV7-2 and TRBJ2-7; D may be TRBD1 (5 bases). CDR1 and CDR2 (germline): SGHTA, FQGNSA. V shed 5 bases and J shed 2 bases, with 13 bases lying between them. There are 14 residues in the CDR3. The chain's CDR3 is CASSVLLGPYEQYF. Here the CDR3 DNA reads TGTGCCAGCAGCGTTCTTTTGGGGCCCTACGAGCAGTACTTC.

The chain carries TRBV7-2 and TRBJ2-5, with 13 positions matching TRBD2. Germline V gene sequence: CDR1 SGHTA, CDR2 FQGNSA. V was pared by 5 bases and J by 5 bases, with 8 bases of the junction left unmatched. The CDR3 is 16 residues long. The CDR3 here is CASSHRLAGGRETQYF. CDR3 sequence (DNA): TGTGCCAGCAGCCACCGACTAGCGGGAGGACGGGAGACCCAGTACTTC.

The chain links TRBV3-1 (or the pseudogene TRBV3-2) to TRBJ2-1; D call uncertain. Germline V gene data show CDR1 as LGHDT and CDR2 as YNNKEL (reference sequence). The CDR3 loop spans 14 amino acids. Trimming removed 4 bases at V and 0 bases at J, with 7 bases between. CDR3 in amino acids: CASSRGTSYNEQFF. CDR3 nucleotides: TGTGCCAGCAGCCGAGGAACCTCCTACAATGAGCAGTTCTTC.

This chain connects TRBV27 to TRBJ1-5, with TRBD1 identical over 9 bases. CDR3 size: 17 residues. CDR1 and CDR2 (germline): MNHEY, SMNVEV (reference sequence). V shed 5 bases, J shed 4 bases, and the junction held 12 bases outside the gene matches. CDR3 in DNA: TGTGCCAGCAGTCCAACGGACAGGGGATTTTATAATCAGCCCCAGCATTTT. Translated, it gives CASSPTDRGFYNQPQHF.

The gene calls are TRBV9 and TRBJ1-1; D perhaps matches TRBD1 (6 bases). Per the germline V gene, CDR1 is SGDLS and CDR2 is YYNGEE. The ends were cut back, 0 bases at V and 3 bases at J, with 9 bases in the middle. The CDR3 spans 14 residues. CDR3 region: CASSVAPGDTEAFF. The CDR3 bases are TGTGCCAGCAGCGTAGCCCCAGGGGACACTGAAGCTTTCTTT.

The chain is built from TRBV6-2 or TRBV6-3 and TRBJ2-1; 7 nucleotides line up with TRBD2. Germline CDR1 MNHEY, CDR2 SVGEGT. V shed 4 bases and J 10 bases; nucleotides not matched to a gene: 16. This CDR3 has 16 amino acids. The CDR3 spells CASSSFLAEGVGEQFF. In nucleotides, the CDR3 is TGTGCCAGCAGTTCTTTTCTAGCGGAAGGCGTAGGGGAGCAGTTCTTC.

V and J are TRBV14 and TRBJ2-7, with 8 bases aligning to TRBD2. This CDR3 has 14 amino acids. CDR1 and CDR2 (germline): SGHDN, FVKESK. The J segment lost 0 bases and the V segment lost 7 bases, leaving 5 bases of the junction unmatched. The CDR3 region is CASTPSGSSYEQYF. For the CDR3, the DNA is TGTGCCAGCACCCCCAGCGGGAGCTCCTACGAGCAGTACTTC. Filled out from reference TRBV14 and TRBJ2-7, the complete variable domain reads EAGVTQFPSHSVIEKGQTVTLRCDPISGHDNLYWYRRVMGKEIKFLLHFVKESKQDESGMPNNRFLAERTGGTYSTLKVQPAELEDSGVYFCASTPSGSSYEQYFGPGTRLTVT.

The rearrangement uses TRBV12-3 or TRBV12-4 and TRBJ1-1; D gene unclear. Trimming cost V 6 bases and J 8 bases, with 16 bases left between them. The length of the CDR3 is 13 residues. CDR3 amino acids: CASRARIPREAFF. CDR3 sequence (DNA): TGTGCCAGCAGGGCGAGGATCCCGAGGGAAGCTTTCTTT.

The chain recombines TRBV9 with TRBJ2-1, with 12 bases matching TRBD2. Germline CDR1 SGDLS, CDR2 YYNGEE. CDR3 length equals 17 residues. The ends lost 4 bases at V and 6 bases at J; junction bases unmatched: 11. The CDR3 bases are TGTGCCAGCAGCCAGGGGGGCGGACTAGCGGGGATCAATGAGCAGTTCTTC. Protein sequence: CASSQGGGLAGINEQFF.

This clone was picked up a small number of times. Distinct nucleotide sequences in the sample also encode this CDR3. This chain uses TRBV4-1 with TRBJ1-1, with TRBD1 as a possible D gene (6 bases). V lost 0 bases to trimming and J lost 0 bases, with 8 bases between them. The CDR3 extends over 15 amino acids. CDR1 and CDR2 from the germline V gene are MGHRA and YSYEKL. This CDR3 reads CASSQEGHLNTEAFF. CDR3 sequence (DNA): TGCGCCAGCAGCCAAGAGGGACATTTGAACACTGAAGCTTTCTTT.

This chain joins TRBV18 and TRBJ1-1; possible D gene TRBD1, 5 bases. Germline V CDR1 and CDR2: KGHSH, LQKENI. Trimming shortened V by 8 bases and J by 5 bases, and 15 bases separated the two germline ends. This CDR3 has 13 residues. CDR3 nucleotides: TGTGCCAGCGGGGCAGCAGGGCAGACTGAAGCTTTCTTT. It translates to CASGAAGQTEAFF.

The chain joins TRBV19 to TRBJ2-3; 12 bases map to TRBD2. CDR1 is LNHDA and CDR2 is SQIVND in the germline V gene (reference sequence). The CDR3 consists of 17 residues. V was clipped by 5 bases and J by 2 bases; unmatched bases: 8. The CDR3 reads CASSPGLAGLSTDTQYF. The DNA for the CDR3 is TGTGCCAGTAGTCCCGGACTAGCGGGGTTATCCACAGATACGCAGTATTTT. Full variable domain (missing parts from reference TRBV19 and TRBJ2-3): DGGITQSPKYLFRKEGQNVTLSCEQNLNHDAMYWYRQDPGQGLRLIYYSQIVNDFQKGDIAEGYSVSREKKESFPLTVTSAQKNPTAFYLCASSPGLAGLSTDTQYFGPGTRLTVL.

The CDR3 nucleotides read TGTGCCAGCAGCTTCGGGACTTCCTTGGGAGATACGCAGTATTTT. As protein: CASSFGTSLGDTQYF. V and J are TRBV5-5 and TRBJ2-3; D is possibly TRBD2 (6 bases). V was shortened by 2 bases and J by 5 bases, with 15 bases between the two germline ends. CDR1 and CDR2 (germline): SGHKS, YYEKEE (reference sequence). The CDR3 covers 15 residues. Filled out from reference TRBV5-5 and TRBJ2-3, the complete variable domain reads DAGVTQSPTHLIKTRGQQVTLRCSPISGHKSVSWYQQVLGQGPQFIFQYYEKEERGRGNFPDRFSARQFPNYSSELNVNALLLGDSALYLCASSFGTSLGDTQYFGPGTRLTVL.

The chain carries TRBV27 and TRBJ2-1; 7 bases line up with TRBD2. CDR1 and CDR2 (germline): MNHEY, SMNVEV (reference sequence). The V gene end was trimmed by 3 bases and the J gene end by 3 bases; junction bases not matched to a gene: 8. This CDR3 spans 16 amino acids. The CDR3 region is CASSFLGGLNYNEQFF. The CDR3 nucleotides are TGTGCCAGCAGTTTTCTGGGGGGACTAAACTACAATGAGCAGTTCTTC.

The chain recombines TRBV29-1 with TRBJ1-1; a weak D match, TRBD1 (6 bases). This CDR3 has 13 amino acids. In germline, CDR1 is SQVTM, CDR2 ANQGSEA. The V end lost 8 bases, the J end lost 4 bases, and 17 bases lay between the germline ends. CDR3 sequence (DNA): TGCAGCCCTTGGGGACATTCGGGCACTGAAGCTTTCTTT. It is translated as CSPWGHSGTEAFF.

This chain joins TRBV19 and TRBJ1-5; perhaps TRBD1 as D (5 bases). CDR1 and CDR2 (germline): LNHDA, SQIVND (reference sequence). The V and J ends lost 4 bases and 2 bases respectively, with 21 bases between them. The CDR3 contains 18 residues. The CDR3 region is CASSNPAGRNGGNQPQHF. The CDR3 DNA sequence: TGTGCCAGTAGTAACCCCGCAGGGAGGAACGGAGGCAATCAGCCCCAGCATTTT.

V is TRBV11-3 and J is TRBJ2-3; no clear D gene. The CDR3 extends over 14 amino acids. Per the germline V gene, CDR1 is SGHNT and CDR2 is YENEEA. Trimming took 9 bases from V and 1 from J, leaving 14 bases between them. CDR3 nucleotides: TGTGCCAGTAGTGCAGGTTTCGGCACAGATACGCAGTATTTT. This gives the protein CASSAGFGTDTQYF.

CDR3 protein: CASKGLGPYGYTF. For the CDR3, the DNA is TGTGCCAGCAAAGGACTGGGCCCCTATGGCTACACCTTC. V gene TRBV12-3 or TRBV12-4 combines with J gene TRBJ1-2, with D hard to call. This CDR3 contains 13 residues. Trimming removed 7 bases from V and 4 bases from J, with 13 bases in between.

The chain is built from TRBV4-2 and TRBJ2-3, with D uncertain. Trimming took 1 base from V and 1 from J, leaving 12 bases between them. Germline V lookup: CDR1 LGHNA, CDR2 YNFKEQ. The CDR3 spans 16 residues. The CDR3 coding sequence is TGTGCCAGCAGCCAAGCGCACCGAGAAGGCACAGATACGCAGTATTTT. It is translated as CASSQAHREGTDTQYF.

V gene TRBV5-1 combines with J gene TRBJ2-3; 11 bases align to TRBD2. V lost 0 bases, J lost 8 bases, and 8 bases stayed unmatched. Germline CDR1 reads SGHRS; CDR2 reads YFSETQ. The CDR3 sequence is 16 residues long. CDR3 amino acids: CASSLAGSGGAGTQYF. In DNA form, the CDR3 reads TGCGCCAGCAGCTTGGCAGGTAGCGGGGGGGCCGGTACGCAGTATTTT.

The rearrangement links TRBV9 to TRBJ2-7, with TRBD1 as a possible D gene (5 bases). Per germline, CDR1 SGDLS and CDR2 YYNGEE. Trimming pared 4 bases from V and 7 bases from J, leaving 18 bases between. The length of the CDR3 is 14 residues. The CDR3 DNA is TGTGCCAGCAGCCCAGGTTGGGGCATTACGGAGCAGTACTTC. Protein product: CASSPGWGITEQYF.

J is TRBJ1-2 and V is TRBV21-1; the table names TRBD1, a call not compared with the DNA. TRBV21-1 is annotated as a pseudogene. This CDR3 has 14 amino acids. The CDR3 loop reads CASSKVTDLYGYTF. Here the CDR3 DNA reads TGTGCCAGCAGCAAAGTCACAGATCTTTATGGCTACACCTTC.

The chain combines TRBV6-2 or TRBV6-3 with TRBJ1-5; TRBD1 aligns across 8 bases. Germline CDR1 MNHEY, CDR2 SVGEGT. This CDR3 is built from 14 residues. Losses at the gene ends were 4 bases for V and 7 bases for J; bases not matched to a gene: 6. CDR3: CASSSRGPGQPQHF. The CDR3 nucleotides are TGTGCCAGCAGTTCCAGGGGGCCTGGGCAGCCCCAGCATTTT.

J is TRBJ2-2 and V is TRBV7-3; D might be TRBD2 (5 bases). V was trimmed by 0 bases and J by 5 bases, leaving 10 bases between them. Germline V gives CDR1 SGHTA, CDR2 FQGTGA. This CDR3 has 15 residues. The CDR3 spells CASSLTLRGTGELFF. In DNA form, the CDR3 reads TGTGCCAGCAGCTTAACACTCAGAGGGACCGGGGAGCTGTTTTTT. Combining the CDR3 with reference TRBV7-3 and TRBJ2-2 gives the whole variable domain GAGVSQTPSNKVTEKGKYVELRCDPISGHTALYWYRQSLGQGPEFLIYFQGTGAADDSGLPNDRFFAVRPEGSVSTLKIQRTERGDSAVYLCASSLTLRGTGELFFGEGSRLTVL.

This clone was counted once. J is TRBJ2-5 and V is TRBV7-3; the match to TRBD2 covers 10 bases. The junction had 10 bases not matched to a gene; V was cut back by 7 bases and J by 5 bases. The CDR3 length is 15 residues. CDR1 is SGHTA, CDR2 FQGTGA, per germline. Here the CDR3 DNA reads TGTGCCAGCAACCCGTCCAGCGGGGGGGAGGAGACCCAGTACTTC. It codes for CASNPSSGGEETQYF.

The chain uses TRBV6-2 or TRBV6-3 and TRBJ1-1; the match to TRBD1 covers 7 bases. CDR3 size: 17 residues. The germline V gene encodes CDR1 MNHEY and CDR2 SVGEGT. With 2 bases clipped from V and 1 base from J, the junction kept 10 bases outside the gene matches. CDR3 in amino acids: CASSYPRGQVTNTEAFF. Here the CDR3 DNA reads TGTGCCAGCAGTTACCCCAGAGGACAGGTTACGAACACTGAAGCTTTCTTT.

The rearrangement joins TRBV5-6 to TRBJ2-7; D is possibly TRBD1 (6 bases). Germline CDR1 is SGHDT and CDR2 is YYEEEE. The CDR3 extends over 17 amino acids. Trimming pared 0 bases from V and 2 bases from J, leaving 18 bases between. The CDR3 DNA sequence: TGTGCCAGCAGCTTGGTCAGGGGTAAAGGACGAACCTACGAGCAGTACTTC. This translates into CASSLVRGKGRTYEQYF.